This entry is about one T cell receptor (beta chain). The V and J ends lost 1 base and 5 bases respectively, with 9 bases between them. Germline assignment: CDR1 LNHNV and CDR2 YYDKDF (reference sequence). The CDR3 runs 14 residues. TCRdb redid the calling of the RT-PCR reads with MiXCR, one entry per CDR3 protein. Here the sample spans more than 550,000 distinct CDR3 sequences, 14% being singletons. The sequencing input was memory CD4+ T cells from blood. The genes are TRBV15 and TRBJ1-5; weak D call: TRBD1 (5 bases). This clonotype was sampled from a female donor in good health, serving as a healthy control. CDR3 sequence reads: CATSRGGAYQPQHF. CDR3 nucleotides: TGTGCCACCAGCAGAGGTGGGGCCTATCAGCCCCAGCATTTT.